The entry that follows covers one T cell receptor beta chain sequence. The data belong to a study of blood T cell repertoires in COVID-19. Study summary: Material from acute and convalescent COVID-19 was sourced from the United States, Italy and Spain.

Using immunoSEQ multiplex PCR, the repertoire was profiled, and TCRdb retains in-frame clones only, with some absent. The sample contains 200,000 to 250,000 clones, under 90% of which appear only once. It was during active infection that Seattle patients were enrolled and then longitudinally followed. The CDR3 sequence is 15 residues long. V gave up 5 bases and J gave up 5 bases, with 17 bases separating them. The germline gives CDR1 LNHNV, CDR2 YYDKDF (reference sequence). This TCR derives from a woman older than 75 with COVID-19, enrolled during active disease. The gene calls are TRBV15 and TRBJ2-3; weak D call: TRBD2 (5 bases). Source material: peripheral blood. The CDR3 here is CATSGRVAFGDTQYF. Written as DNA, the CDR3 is TGTGCCACCAGCGGCAGAGTAGCGTTTGGAGATACGCAGTATTTT.